Sequencing of this T cell receptor beta chain was carried out in a study of tumor and adjacent non-tumor tissue in lung cancer. Study summary: On average, productive TCRbeta reads reached around 4 million per sample. Regarding the study as a whole: TCR diversity was significantly greater in tumor than normal lung tissue.

Three rounds of nested PCR, following a modified ARM-PCR protocol, produced the TCRbeta library. TCRdb called the multiplex PCR reads again in MiXCR, with one record for every CDR3 protein. The data show about 67,000 distinct CDR3 sequences, around 80% seen once. No cell sorting was done before RNA was extracted from the tissue. Distant lung tissue was collected more than 3 cm away from the tumor edge. The CDR3 loop spans 14 amino acids. CDR1 MDHEN and CDR2 SYDVKM come from the germline V gene. Of note for this clonotype: The antigen is undetermined. The conserved final phenylalanine or tryptophan is absent from the CDR3, which likely points to a read error.

This sequence originates from a man in his 60s with non-small cell lung cancer. Sequencing was performed on distant non-tumor lung tissue. The chain couples TRBV28 to TRBJ2-1, with TRBD2 matching 7 bases. CDR3 region: CVSSPSGVYNEQFS. For the CDR3, the DNA is TGTGTCAGTAGTCCTAGCGGTGTCTACAATGAGCAGTTCTCC.